This entry lists 13 T cell receptor beta chains sequenced from one sample in a study of T cell repertoires in cytomegalovirus infection. TCRdb ran MiXCR on the reads and lists one entry per CDR3 protein. The sample shows about 500,000 distinct CDR3 sequences, around 35% of them seen only once. These receptors are not linked to any known antigen. Material: cultured PBMCs, obtained from culture after CMV antigen stimulation. Receptors were obtained from a human donor in good health (CMV status not recorded). Some clones in this sample may be carry-over from other donors' samples.

In its sample, this clonotype was seen many times. The J gene is TRBJ1-2, the V gene TRBV7-9; unclear D gene. Germline loops: CDR1 SEHNR, CDR2 FQNEAQ (reference sequence). This CDR3 comprises 12 residues. The germline V and J ends were trimmed by 3 bases and 5 bases, with 7 bases remaining between them. The CDR3 bases are TGTGCCAGCAGCTTTGAGCGGTATGGCTACACCTTC. Protein sequence: CASSFERYGYTF.

The gene calls are TRBV5-6 and TRBJ2-2, with D perhaps TRBD2 (6 bases). The germline gives CDR1 SGHDT, CDR2 YYEEEE. Trimming took 4 bases from V and 0 from J, leaving 13 bases between them. This CDR3 has 16 amino acids. The CDR3 here is CASSLRVAANTGELFF. The DNA of the CDR3 is TGTGCCAGCAGCCTCCGGGTAGCGGCGAACACCGGGGAGCTGTTTTTT.

This chain connects TRBV4-3 to TRBJ1-4; D unclear. Deletions cut 1 base from V and 4 bases from J, with 13 bases between. The V gene's germline CDR1 is LGHNA and CDR2 YSLEER. CDR3 size: 16 residues. CDR3 nucleotides: TGCGCCAGCAGCCAAGCTTCGTCACGGATTAATGAAAAACTGTTTTTT. This codes for CASSQASSRINEKLFF.

For the CDR3, the DNA is TGCGCCAGCAGTGGCCTAGCGGGAGTGACTGAGCAGTTCTTC. Translation: CASSGLAGVTEQFF. V is TRBV10-2 and J is TRBJ2-1; 10 bases line up with TRBD2. Germline V gene sequence: CDR1 WSHSY, CDR2 SAAADI. V dropped 4 bases and J dropped 9; count of bases not matched to a gene: 6. This CDR3 has 14 residues.

The table lists this clonotype with a few counts. Germline is not matched at one junction end, which may reflect a read error. The J gene is TRBJ1-5, the V gene TRBV7-9; D is unresolved. The CDR3 contains 12 residues. Looked up from germline, CDR1 is SEHNR and CDR2 is FQNEAQ (reference sequence). The CDR3 spells CASSLINQPLHF. The CDR3 nucleotides are TGTGCCAGCAGCTTAATCAATCAGCCCCTGCATTTT. Supplemented by reference TRBV7-9 and TRBJ1-5, the full variable domain reads DTGVSQNPRHKITKRGQNVTFRCDPISEHNRLYWYRQTLGQGPEFLTYFQNEAQLEKSRLLSDRFSAERPKGSFSTLEIQRTEQGDSAMYLCASSLINQPLHFGDGTRLSIL.

The gene calls are TRBV29-1 and TRBJ2-1, with no clear D. V was cut by 6 bases and J by 4 bases, with 4 bases left in between. Germline V gene lookup returns CDR1 SQVTM and CDR2 ANQGSEA. The CDR3 sequence is 10 residues long. The CDR3 coding sequence is TGCAGCGTGTATTACAATGAGCAGTTCTTC. It translates to CSVYYNEQFF.

Ten or more counts support this clonotype. The rearrangement uses TRBV7-2 and TRBJ1-5; D is undetermined. Germline-derived CDR1 and CDR2 are SGHTA and FQGNSA. This CDR3 has 14 residues. Trimming cost V 1 base and J 2 bases, with 6 bases left between them. This CDR3 reads CASSLVVGNQPQHF. CDR3 bases: TGTGCCAGCAGCTTAGTTGTGGGCAATCAGCCCCAGCATTTT. Full variable domain (outside the CDR3, taken from reference TRBV7-2 and TRBJ1-5): GAGVSQSPSNKVTEKGKDVELRCDPISGHTALYWYRQSLGQGLEFLIYFQGNSAPDKSGLPSDRFSAERTGGSVSTLTIQRTQQEDSAVYLCASSLVVGNQPQHFGDGTRLSIL.

This sequence joins TRBV4-2 and TRBJ1-1; D not certain. Germline lookup yields CDR1 LGHNA and CDR2 YNFKEQ. V lost 2 bases and J 6 bases, leaving 4 bases between the germline ends. The CDR3 is made up of 11 amino acids. CDR3 DNA sequence: TGTGCCAGCAGCCAATCGTCTGAAGCTTTCTTT. As protein: CASSQSSEAFF.

V usage is TRBV18 and J usage is TRBJ1-1; D possibly corresponds to TRBD1 (6 bases). Looked up from germline, CDR1 is KGHSH and CDR2 is LQKENI. Trimming stripped 2 bases from V and 1 base from J, with 11 bases between. The CDR3 runs 15 residues. CDR3 DNA sequence: TGTGCCAGCTCACCAGACTTACAGGGGAACACTGAAGCTTTCTTT. As protein: CASSPDLQGNTEAFF.

This clonotype was seen only a few times. The rearrangement uses TRBV20-1 and TRBJ1-1; D is unresolved. Deletions cut 1 base from V and 0 bases from J, with 6 bases between. CDR3 length equals 13 residues. Looked up from germline, CDR1 is DFQATT and CDR2 is SNEGSKA (reference sequence). CDR3 sequence: CSARGDMNTEAFF. DNA of the CDR3: TGCAGTGCTAGAGGCGATATGAACACTGAAGCTTTCTTT.

This clonotype occurred a few times. The chain combines TRBV20-1 with TRBJ1-1, with D unclear. The CDR3 contains 14 residues. Germline lookup yields CDR1 DFQATT and CDR2 SNEGSKA (reference sequence). V was trimmed by 5 bases and J by 4 bases, leaving 17 bases between them. The CDR3 reads CSAHLTVLSTEAFF. For the CDR3, the DNA is TGCAGTGCTCACCTCACCGTTTTGAGCACTGAAGCTTTCTTT.

The J gene is TRBJ2-5, the V gene TRBV6-5; a possible D gene is TRBD2 (6 bases). The germline V and J ends were trimmed by 4 bases and 9 bases, with 27 bases remaining between them. Germline lookup yields CDR1 MNHEY and CDR2 SVGAGI. This CDR3 has 17 amino acids. CDR3 sequence reads: CASSSRALRLSGVAQYF. The CDR3 bases are TGTGCCAGCAGTTCCCGAGCTTTGCGGCTCTCGGGAGTGGCCCAGTACTTC.

V usage is TRBV6-5 and J usage is TRBJ1-1, with a possible D match to TRBD1 (6 bases). The germline V gene has CDR1 MNHEY and CDR2 SVGAGI. V lost 4 bases and J lost 1, with 16 bases in between. This CDR3 comprises 16 residues. DNA of the CDR3: TGTGCCAGCAGTTGGGGACAACCCGGGAGGAACACTGAAGCTTTCTTT. Translation: CASSWGQPGRNTEAFF.